The text below deals with one TCR beta chain. What it binds is not known. This sample was included in a study of OX40 agonist ivuxolimab in advanced cancers. Study context: Ivuxolimab, an antibody that agonizes OX40 (CD134), was administered to the patients.

General study findings and limits: In general, CD8+ T cells held more expanded clones than CD4+ did, on average. There were also nonresponders showing low normalized T-cell clonal expansion.

CDR1 LNHNV and CDR2 YYDKDF come from the germline V gene (reference sequence). CDR3 length: 16 residues. V shed 1 base and J shed 0 bases, with 10 bases lying between them. Repertoires were generated with immunoSEQ multiplex PCR, while TCRdb's copy carries only in-frame clones and drops some. The sample lists roughly 80,000 clones, approximately 91% occurring once. The origin of this receptor is an adult with an advanced solid tumor such as melanoma, head and neck, liver or kidney cancer. The input for sequencing was CD4+ or CD8+ T cells sorted from blood, taken in a trial of the OX40 agonist ivuxolimab. The gene calls are TRBV15 and TRBJ2-1; no definite D call. The CDR3 nucleotides are TGTGCCACCAGCAGAGTCCGGCGGAGCTCCTACAATGAGCAGTTCTTC. Translated: CATSRVRRSSYNEQFF. The whole variable domain, remainder taken from reference TRBV15 and TRBJ2-1, is DAMVIQNPRYQVTQFGKPVTLSCSQTLNHNVMYWYQQKSSQAPKLLFHYYDKDFNNEADTPDNFQSRRPNTSFCFLDIRSPGLGDTAMYLCATSRVRRSSYNEQFFGPGTRLTVL.